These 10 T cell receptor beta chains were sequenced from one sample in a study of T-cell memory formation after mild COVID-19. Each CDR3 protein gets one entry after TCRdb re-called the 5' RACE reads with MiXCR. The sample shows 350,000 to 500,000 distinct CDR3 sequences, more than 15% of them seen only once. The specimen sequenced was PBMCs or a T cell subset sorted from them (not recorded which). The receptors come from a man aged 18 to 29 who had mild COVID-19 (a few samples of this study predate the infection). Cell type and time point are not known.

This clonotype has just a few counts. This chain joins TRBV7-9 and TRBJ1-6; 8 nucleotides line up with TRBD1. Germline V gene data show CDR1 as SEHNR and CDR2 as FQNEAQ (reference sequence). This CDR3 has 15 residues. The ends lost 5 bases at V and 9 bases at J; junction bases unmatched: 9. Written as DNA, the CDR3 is TGTGCCAGCAGCCCAGGAGGACAGGGTAGTTCACCCCTCCACTTT. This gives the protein CASSPGGQGSSPLHF.

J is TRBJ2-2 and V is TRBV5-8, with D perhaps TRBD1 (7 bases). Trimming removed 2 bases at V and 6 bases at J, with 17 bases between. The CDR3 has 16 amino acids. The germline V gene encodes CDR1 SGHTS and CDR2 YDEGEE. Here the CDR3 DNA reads TGTGCCAGCAGCTTCCGACAGGGTTGGGAGGCCGGGGAGCTGTTTTTT. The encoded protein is CASSFRQGWEAGELFF.

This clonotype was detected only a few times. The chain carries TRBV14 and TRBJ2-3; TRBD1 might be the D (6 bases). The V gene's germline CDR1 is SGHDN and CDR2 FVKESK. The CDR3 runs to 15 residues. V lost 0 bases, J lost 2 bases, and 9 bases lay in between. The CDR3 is CASSQEQGFTDTQYF. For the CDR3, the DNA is TGTGCCAGCAGCCAAGAACAGGGCTTCACAGATACGCAGTATTTT.

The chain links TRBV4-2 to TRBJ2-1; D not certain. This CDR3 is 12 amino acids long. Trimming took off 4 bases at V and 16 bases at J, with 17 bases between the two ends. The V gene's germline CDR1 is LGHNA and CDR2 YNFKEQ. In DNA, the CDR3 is TGTGCCAGCAGCCCGGATGACCGCCCCGGTTTCTTC. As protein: CASSPDDRPGFF.

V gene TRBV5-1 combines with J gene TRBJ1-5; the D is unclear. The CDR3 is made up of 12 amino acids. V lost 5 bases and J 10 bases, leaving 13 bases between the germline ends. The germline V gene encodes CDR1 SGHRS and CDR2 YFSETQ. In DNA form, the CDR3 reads TGCGCCAGCAGGGCCAGCGAAGGACCCCAGCATTTT. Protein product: CASRASEGPQHF.

CDR3 bases: TGTGCCAGCAGCTTGTTGGGCAACGAGCAGTACGTC. It yields the protein CASSLLGNEQYV. The chain couples TRBV5-8 to TRBJ2-7; D gene ambiguous. The CDR3 extends over 12 amino acids. V lost 1 base to trimming and J lost 5 bases, with 7 bases between them. Germline assignment: CDR1 SGHTS and CDR2 YDEGEE.

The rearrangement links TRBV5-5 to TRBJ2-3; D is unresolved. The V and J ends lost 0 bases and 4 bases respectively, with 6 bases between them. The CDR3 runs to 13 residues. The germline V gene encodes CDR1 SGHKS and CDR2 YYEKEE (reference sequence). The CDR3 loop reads CASSLDWADTQYF. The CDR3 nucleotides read TGTGCCAGCAGCTTGGATTGGGCAGATACGCAGTATTTT.

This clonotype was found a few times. The CDR3 is CASSLIAGDGMNTEAFF. CDR3 DNA sequence: TGTGCCAGCAGCTTAATCGCAGGCGACGGGATGAACACTGAAGCTTTCTTT. The chain combines TRBV7-3 with TRBJ1-1; no definite D call. Trimming shortened V by 1 base and J by 0 bases, and 15 bases separated the two germline ends. This CDR3 is 17 amino acids long. Germline V CDR1 and CDR2: SGHTA, FQGTGA.

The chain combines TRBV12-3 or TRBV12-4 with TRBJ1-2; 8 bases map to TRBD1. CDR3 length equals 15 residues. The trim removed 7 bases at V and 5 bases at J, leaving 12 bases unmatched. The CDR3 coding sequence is TGTGCCAGCATCGAGGGGACAGGCACCGATTATGGCTACACCTTC. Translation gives CASIEGTGTDYGYTF.

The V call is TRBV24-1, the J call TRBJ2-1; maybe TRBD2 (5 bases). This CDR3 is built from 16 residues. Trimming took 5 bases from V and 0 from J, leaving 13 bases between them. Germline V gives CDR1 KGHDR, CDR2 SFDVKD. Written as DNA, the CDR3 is TGTGCCACCAGTGCCGCACTAGTTAGCTCCTACAATGAGCAGTTCTTC. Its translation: CATSAALVSSYNEQFF.